The 22 T cell receptor beta chains in this list originate from one sample, sequenced in a study of blood T cells in healthy people across ages. A J-beta primer mix and a sample-barcoded 5' primer were used in a second PCR of about 7 to 12 cycles. TCRdb re-called the 5' RACE reads with MiXCR, one entry per CDR3 protein. This table holds more than 600,000 distinct CDR3 sequences, approximately 25% found once. A further study also used this sample, focusing on T cells of mothers and their children.

Sequenced: blood. The receptors come from a boy between 5 and 17 years old in good health.

The sample holds a few counts of this clonotype. The chain links TRBV11-2 to TRBJ2-1; 7 bases are a match to TRBD1. Per germline, CDR1 SGHAT and CDR2 FQNNGV. The CDR3 totals 17 residues. Trimming at V came to 1 base and at J to 2 bases, leaving 8 bases not matched to a gene. The CDR3 spells CASSLVFTGATYNEQFF. CDR3 bases: TGTGCCAGCAGCTTAGTCTTTACAGGGGCCACCTACAATGAGCAGTTCTTC. Full variable domain (outside the CDR3, taken from reference TRBV11-2 and TRBJ2-1): EAGVAQSPRYKIIEKRQSVAFWCNPISGHATLYWYQQILGQGPKLLIQFQNNGVVDDSQLPKDRFSAERLKGVDSTLKIQPAKLEDSAVYLCASSLVFTGATYNEQFFGPGTRLTVL.

This clonotype was seen at least ten times. The chain employs TRBV20-1 and TRBJ2-5; D may be TRBD2 (5 bases). Deletions cut 3 bases from V and 5 bases from J, with 19 bases between. Germline V CDR1 and CDR2: DFQATT, SNEGSKA (reference sequence). This CDR3 region has 15 residues. CDR3 loop: CSASESGGGAETQYF. As DNA, the CDR3 is TGCAGTGCTAGTGAGAGTGGAGGAGGAGCGGAGACCCAGTACTTC.

There are many counts of this clonotype. V and J are TRBV7-9 and TRBJ1-3, with D unresolved. Looked up from germline, CDR1 is SEHNR and CDR2 is FQNEAQ (reference sequence). The CDR3 runs to 12 residues. V shed 5 bases and J shed 0 bases, with 2 bases lying between them. CDR3 nucleotide sequence: TGTGCCAGCAGCCCCTCTGGAAACACCATATATTTT. Encoded protein: CASSPSGNTIYF.

V usage is TRBV5-1 and J usage is TRBJ2-3, with D hard to call. Trimming removed 3 bases at V and 4 bases at J, with 15 bases between. Germline V CDR1 and CDR2: SGHRS, YFSETQ. CDR3 length: 15 amino acids. Written as DNA, the CDR3 is TGCGCCAGCAGCTCTCTTGGCCGACCCTCAGATACGCAGTATTTT. As protein: CASSSLGRPSDTQYF.

There are a few counts of this clonotype. The chain recombines TRBV21-1 with TRBJ1-5. TRBV21-1 is tagged as a pseudogene. The CDR3 consists of 13 residues. Here the CDR3 DNA reads TGTGCCAGCAGCAAAGCGCTCAATCAGCCCCAGCATTTT. It is translated as CASSKALNQPQHF.

This clonotype was observed a handful of times. The chain links TRBV6-1 to TRBJ2-1; 7 positions match TRBD1. Losses at the gene ends were 3 bases for V and 0 bases for J; bases not matched to a gene: 11. CDR1 and CDR2 (germline): MNHNS, SASEGT. The CDR3 runs 18 residues. The CDR3 reads CASSEPDRVSRSYNEQFF. As DNA, the CDR3 is TGTGCCAGCAGTGAGCCAGACAGGGTTTCACGCTCCTACAATGAGCAGTTCTTC.

V is TRBV6-2 or TRBV6-3 and J is TRBJ2-2, with TRBD2 identical over 8 bases. V lost 8 bases to trimming and J lost 0 bases; unmatched junction nucleotides: 17. The germline V gene has CDR1 MNHEY and CDR2 SVGEGT. CDR3 length: 19 amino acids. The CDR3 bases are TGTGCCAGCTGTCTCCGGGATAGCGGGGCCCCTCCGAACACCGGGGAGCTGTTTTTT. Its protein is CASCLRDSGAPPNTGELFF.

This clonotype was seen a handful of times. DNA for the CDR3: TGTGCCATCGCACAGGGGGCGCCTGCAGCCAAAAACATTCAGTACTTC. Protein product: CAIAQGAPAAKNIQYF. The V gene is TRBV6-1, the J gene TRBJ2-4; 9 nucleotides align to TRBD1. The CDR3 loop spans 16 amino acids. The ends lost 10 bases at V and 0 bases at J; junction bases unmatched: 10. Looked up from germline, CDR1 is MNHNS and CDR2 is SASEGT.

This chain joins TRBV7-9 and TRBJ2-5, with TRBD2 identical over 10 bases. This CDR3 is 16 amino acids long. Losses at the gene ends were 5 bases for V and 6 bases for J; bases not matched to a gene: 12. CDR1 is SEHNR, CDR2 FQNEAQ, per germline (reference sequence). DNA of the CDR3: TGTGCCAGCAGCCCGGTGGCTAGCGGGAGTGGAAAGACCCAGTACTTC. Protein: CASSPVASGSGKTQYF.

V is TRBV7-9 and J is TRBJ2-7, with 9 bases fitting TRBD1. V lost 5 bases and J lost 5; bases outside the gene matches: 7. CDR3 length: 14 amino acids. Germline CDR1 and CDR2: SEHNR and FQNEAQ (reference sequence). The CDR3, as DNA: TGTGCCAGCAGCCCCTGGGACAGGGCGGACGAGCAGTACTTC. As protein: CASSPWDRADEQYF. Based on the CDR3 plus reference TRBV7-9 and TRBJ2-7, the full variable domain is DTGVSQNPRHKITKRGQNVTFRCDPISEHNRLYWYRQTLGQGPEFLTYFQNEAQLEKSRLLSDRFSAERPKGSFSTLEIQRTEQGDSAMYLCASSPWDRADEQYFGPGTRLTVT.

In its sample, this clonotype was seen many times. As DNA, the CDR3 is TGCGCCAGCAGCTCTCAGGGGGCCGGGGGGTTTGTGGAGACCCAGTACTTC. It specifies CASSSQGAGGFVETQYF. V is TRBV5-1 and J is TRBJ2-5; maybe TRBD1 (8 bases). CDR1 is SGHRS, CDR2 YFSETQ, per germline. The CDR3 is 17 amino acids. The V gene lost 3 bases and the J gene lost 5 bases, with 23 bases spanning the gap.

This clonotype was found a few times. The gene calls are TRBV12-3 or TRBV12-4 and TRBJ2-5; 11 bases fit TRBD2. The CDR3 is 14 residues long. The ends lost 8 bases at V and 5 bases at J; junction bases unmatched: 7. The CDR3 here is CASALRTSGETQYF. Here the CDR3 DNA reads TGTGCCAGCGCCCTTAGGACTAGCGGGGAGACCCAGTACTTC.

Only a few counts were recorded for this clonotype. The chain carries TRBV20-1 and TRBJ2-1; D unresolved. The CDR3 consists of 14 residues. The germline V gene has CDR1 DFQATT and CDR2 SNEGSKA (reference sequence). V was shortened by 1 base and J by 4 bases, with 11 bases between the two germline ends. The CDR3 DNA reads as TGCAGTGCTAGAGGTCTAGATATATACAATGAGCAGTTCTTC. Protein sequence: CSARGLDIYNEQFF.

This clonotype turned up a few times. J is TRBJ2-1 and V is TRBV5-1, with D perhaps TRBD2 (5 bases). This CDR3 has 15 residues. Germline CDR1 is SGHRS and CDR2 is YFSETQ. V was clipped by 2 bases and J by 1 base, with 10 bases between them. For the CDR3, the DNA is TGCGCCAGCAGCTTTAATGGAGGTTCCTACAATGAGCAGTTCTTC. The encoded protein is CASSFNGGSYNEQFF.

The rearrangement uses TRBV7-9 and TRBJ2-5; 8 positions match TRBD2. Unmatched junction bases numbered 1, after V lost 0 bases and J lost 4 bases. This CDR3 has 14 residues. The germline V gene encodes CDR1 SEHNR and CDR2 FQNEAQ (reference sequence). The CDR3 nucleotides read TGTGCCAGCAGCTTAGCGCGGGGGGCAGAGACCCAGTACTTC. Protein: CASSLARGAETQYF.

J is TRBJ2-3 and V is TRBV6-4, with 9 bases that match TRBD2. Germline CDR1 reads MRHNA; CDR2 reads SNTAGT. The V segment lost 0 bases and the J segment 2 bases; nucleotides outside the gene matches: 3. This CDR3 spans 16 amino acids. CDR3 sequence: CASSDSLAGPTDTQYF. DNA for the CDR3: TGTGCCAGCAGTGACTCGCTAGCGGGGCCCACAGATACGCAGTATTTT.

This clonotype showed up just a few times. The genes are TRBV7-2 and TRBJ2-2; D possibly corresponds to TRBD2 (6 bases). Trimming left V 1 base short and J 5 bases short, with 11 bases between. Germline-derived CDR1 and CDR2 are SGHTA and FQGNSA. This CDR3 contains 15 residues. CDR3 residues: CASSLVGLATGELFF. The CDR3 nucleotides read TGTGCCAGCAGCTTAGTCGGCCTAGCGACCGGGGAGCTGTTTTTT.

In this sample, this clonotype turned up a few times. This chain links TRBV24-1 with TRBJ1-6, with unresolved D. V gave up 7 bases and J gave up 7 bases, with 10 bases separating them. CDR3 length: 13 residues. Germline CDR1 KGHDR, CDR2 SFDVKD. The DNA for the CDR3 is TGTGCCACCAGCTCCTCACGAAATTCACCCCTCCACTTT. Encoded protein: CATSSSRNSPLHF.

The chain is built from TRBV7-9 and TRBJ1-2; a possible D gene is TRBD1 (6 bases). This CDR3 region has 16 residues. Trimming took 4 bases from V and 3 from J, leaving 18 bases between them. CDR1 and CDR2 from the germline V gene are SEHNR and FQNEAQ (reference sequence). In nucleotides, the CDR3 is TGTGCCAGCAGCTCAGGCGTGGCGCAGGGGTACTATGGCTACACCTTC. It yields the protein CASSSGVAQGYYGYTF. The full variable domain, rest sourced from reference TRBV7-9 and TRBJ1-2, is DTGVSQNPRHKITKRGQNVTFRCDPISEHNRLYWYRQTLGQGPEFLTYFQNEAQLEKSRLLSDRFSAERPKGSFSTLEIQRTEQGDSAMYLCASSSGVAQGYYGYTFGSGTRLTVV.

This chain uses TRBV7-6 with TRBJ2-2; 8 nucleotides align to TRBD1. V gave up 5 bases and J gave up 7 bases; unmatched junction bases: 9. This CDR3 is 15 amino acids long. Germline V gene lookup returns CDR1 SGHVS and CDR2 FNYEAQ. The CDR3 sequence: CASSLRTGSNGELFF. For the CDR3, the DNA is TGTGCCAGCAGCCTTAGGACAGGGTCGAACGGGGAGCTGTTTTTT.

In its sample, this clonotype was seen a few times. The chain recombines TRBV12-3 or TRBV12-4 with TRBJ1-1; no firm D call. CDR3 length equals 11 residues. V shed 7 bases and J shed 8 bases, with 11 bases lying between them. The CDR3 here is CASTFRSEAFF. The CDR3, as DNA: TGTGCCAGCACGTTTCGATCCGAAGCTTTCTTT.

The V call is TRBV20-1, the J call TRBJ2-1; D perhaps matches TRBD2 (6 bases). Per the germline V gene, CDR1 is DFQATT and CDR2 is SNEGSKA (reference sequence). This CDR3 is built from 14 residues. Between the trimmed V and J ends, which lost 7 bases and 1 base, there was a span of 14 bases. The CDR3 sequence is CSGKPGDSYNEQFF. In DNA form, the CDR3 reads TGCAGTGGCAAGCCGGGGGATTCCTACAATGAGCAGTTCTTC.